These 31 T cell receptor beta chains originate from one sample sequenced in a study of T cells in narcolepsy. Only in-frame clones appear in the TCRdb table, and some are missing; sequencing was by immunoSEQ multiplex PCR. The sample lists 30,000 or so clones; 75% to 85% were seen once. Source material: CD45RA- memory CD4+ T cells from PBMCs. These receptors originate from a human donor with narcolepsy.

The J gene is TRBJ1-2, the V gene TRBV5-1; the D gene is possibly TRBD1 (5 bases). The V gene lost 3 bases and the J gene lost 8 bases, with 17 bases spanning the gap. The CDR3 consists of 14 residues. Germline loops: CDR1 SGHRS, CDR2 YFSETQ. This CDR3 reads CASSYLDRGGGYTF. The CDR3 DNA sequence: TGCGCCAGCAGCTACCTGGACCGGGGCGGAGGCTACACCTTC.

This clone was recorded only once. This chain connects TRBV5-4 to TRBJ1-1; no reliable D call. This CDR3 is built from 16 residues. V was clipped by 4 bases and J by 6 bases, with 22 bases between them. The germline CDR1 and CDR2 sequences are SGHNT and YYREEE (reference sequence). CDR3 nucleotides: TGTGCCAGCAGCCAAGTCTCCTTACAAGGGAGGGCTGAAGCTTTCTTT. It codes for CASSQVSLQGRAEAFF.

This sequence joins TRBV7-8 and TRBJ2-1, with 8 bases that match TRBD2. After removal of 4 bases from V and 8 bases from J, the junction contained 13 bases not matched to a gene. Germline CDR1 reads SGHVS; CDR2 reads FQNEAQ. The CDR3 loop spans 16 amino acids. The CDR3 here is CASSWGLGRAVDEQFF. Written as DNA, the CDR3 is TGTGCCAGCAGCTGGGGCCTCGGGAGGGCCGTAGATGAGCAGTTCTTC.

In DNA form, the CDR3 reads TGTGCCAGCAGCCAGGCTCAGACAGGGGTCCCTGAAGCTTTCTTT. Amino acids: CASSQAQTGVPEAFF. The rearrangement uses TRBV5-4 and TRBJ1-1; 8 bases map to TRBD1. This CDR3 is 15 amino acids long. The J segment lost 6 bases and the V segment lost 4 bases, leaving 11 bases of the junction unmatched. The germline V gene has CDR1 SGHNT and CDR2 YYREEE (reference sequence).

This chain uses TRBV14 with TRBJ1-5, with D uncertain. Germline loops: CDR1 SGHDN, CDR2 FVKESK. CDR3 length: 14 residues. Between the trimmed V and J ends, which lost 4 bases and 4 bases, there was a span of 11 bases. CDR3 nucleotide sequence: TGTGCCAGCAGCCCAATCGGAGGGAATCAGCCCCAGCATTTT. Translation: CASSPIGGNQPQHF.

The gene calls are TRBV4-3 and TRBJ1-2, with TRBD1 matching over 8 bases. The J segment lost 2 bases and the V segment lost 0 bases, leaving 2 bases of the junction unmatched. Germline CDR1 is LGHNA and CDR2 is YSLEER. CDR3 length: 15 amino acids. In nucleotides, the CDR3 is TGCGCCAGCAGCCAAGATCGGACAGGGAACTATGGCTACACCTTC. Its translation is CASSQDRTGNYGYTF.

V gene TRBV30 combines with J gene TRBJ2-7, with 9 bases matching TRBD1. Losses at the gene ends were 2 bases for V and 2 bases for J; bases not matched to a gene: 19. The CDR3 covers 19 residues. Germline V gene lookup returns CDR1 GTSNPN and CDR2 SVGIG (reference sequence). CDR3 residues: CAWSHYRPPPGQGTYEQYF. As DNA, the CDR3 is TGTGCCTGGAGTCACTATCGTCCACCTCCGGGACAGGGAACCTACGAGCAGTACTTC.

V is TRBV5-1 and J is TRBJ2-1; TRBD1 matches at 8 bases. The CDR3 contains 14 residues. Per germline, CDR1 SGHRS and CDR2 YFSETQ. The V and J ends lost 4 bases and 4 bases, in that order; junction bases with no gene match: 4. Here the CDR3 reads CASSRTGLYNEQFF. CDR3 sequence (DNA): TGCGCCAGCAGCAGGACAGGGTTGTACAATGAGCAGTTCTTC.

This clone was counted a single time. The gene calls are TRBV7-2 and TRBJ2-2; D is uncertain. The V gene's germline CDR1 is SGHTA and CDR2 FQGNSA. The CDR3 spans 14 residues. Deletions cut 1 base from V and 1 base from J, with 4 bases between. CDR3 amino acids: CASSLVRNTGELFF. As DNA, the CDR3 is TGTGCCAGCAGCTTAGTAAGGAACACCGGGGAGCTGTTTTTT.

This chain uses TRBV10-3 with TRBJ1-3, with TRBD1 identical over 8 bases. CDR1 ENHRY and CDR2 SYGVKD come from the germline V gene. The CDR3 covers 17 residues. V shed 0 bases, J shed 5 bases, and the junction held 9 bases outside the gene matches. As DNA, the CDR3 is TGTGCCATCAGTGAGTCAAGGACAGGGACCATTAGAAACACCATATATTTT. Translation: CAISESRTGTIRNTIYF.

The genes are TRBV19 and TRBJ2-2, with D unresolved. This CDR3 comprises 13 residues. V lost 7 bases and J lost 6, with 12 bases in between. Germline V gene lookup returns CDR1 LNHDA and CDR2 SQIVND (reference sequence). CDR3: CASNDQLAGELFF. CDR3 in DNA: TGTGCCAGTAATGACCAGCTCGCCGGGGAGCTGTTTTTT.

The chain couples TRBV20-1 to TRBJ2-3; D gene ambiguous. The CDR3 has 10 residues. Germline V gives CDR1 DFQATT, CDR2 SNEGSKA (reference sequence). Trimming removed 2 bases at V and 8 bases at J, with 5 bases between. Here the CDR3 DNA reads TGCAGTGCTAGATCGGGTACGCAGTATTTT. It codes for CSARSGTQYF.

The genes are TRBV19 and TRBJ2-3; 7 bases align to TRBD2. The CDR3 is 14 amino acids. Germline CDR1 LNHDA, CDR2 SQIVND (reference sequence). The ends lost 3 bases at V and 2 bases at J; junction bases unmatched: 2. The CDR3 nucleotides read TGTGCCAGTAGTATCCGGGACTACACAGATACGCAGTATTTT. It codes for CASSIRDYTDTQYF.

V gene TRBV4-1 combines with J gene TRBJ2-3; D unclear. Germline CDR1 reads MGHRA; CDR2 reads YSYEKL. The CDR3 has 14 residues. Trimming took off 0 bases at V and 2 bases at J, with 6 bases between the two ends. For the CDR3, the DNA is TGCGCCAGCAGCCAAGACAGGATCACAGATACGCAGTATTTT. Residues: CASSQDRITDTQYF.

This rearrangement joins TRBV2 to TRBJ1-3; D perhaps matches TRBD1 (5 bases). Germline CDR1 and CDR2: SNHLY and FYNNEI. The CDR3 contains 13 residues. Trimming removed 6 bases at V and 0 bases at J, with 6 bases between. CDR3 loop: CASSRDSGNTIYF. The CDR3 DNA reads as TGTGCCAGCAGCAGGGACTCTGGAAACACCATATATTTT.

The rearrangement joins TRBV4-2 to TRBJ2-6, with 7 bases aligning to TRBD1. CDR3 length equals 18 residues. Per the germline V gene, CDR1 is LGHNA and CDR2 is YNFKEQ. Trimming removed 2 bases from V and 4 bases from J; junction bases left unmatched: 11. In nucleotides, the CDR3 is TGTGCCAGCAGCCAACTAGGCAGGGGGTTCAACGGGGCCAACGTCCTGACTTTC. Its protein is CASSQLGRGFNGANVLTF.

The chain has TRBV30 and TRBJ2-1; a possible D gene is TRBD2 (7 bases). V was cut by 4 bases and J by 9 bases, with 31 bases left in between. This CDR3 is 18 amino acids long. The germline CDR1 and CDR2 sequences are GTSNPN and SVGIG (reference sequence). CDR3 nucleotides: TGTGCCTGGACCCAACCCCTGAGGAGCGGGACAACCTGGGGTGAGCAGTTCTTC. As protein: CAWTQPLRSGTTWGEQFF. The entire variable domain, with the rest obtained from reference TRBV30 and TRBJ2-1, is as follows: SQTIHQWPATLVQPVGSPLSLECTVEGTSNPNLYWYRQAAGRGLQLLFYSVGIGQISSEVPQNLSASRPQDRQFILSSKKLLLSDSGFYLCAWTQPLRSGTTWGEQFFGPGTRLTVL.

The CDR3 sequence is CASSSKGGENTEAFF. In DNA, the CDR3 is TGTGCCAGCAGCTCAAAAGGGGGAGAGAACACTGAAGCTTTCTTT. The gene calls are TRBV7-9 and TRBJ1-1, with D maybe TRBD1 (6 bases). Germline CDR1 reads SEHNR; CDR2 reads FQNEAQ (reference sequence). V dropped 4 bases and J dropped 1 base, with 13 bases sitting between them. The CDR3 consists of 15 residues.

This sequence joins TRBV5-1 and TRBJ2-5, with a tentative D call TRBD1 (6 bases). V lost 0 bases, J lost 7 bases, and 13 bases lay in between. CDR1 SGHRS and CDR2 YFSETQ come from the germline V gene. This CDR3 spans 14 amino acids. The chain's CDR3 is CASSLGQVDGTQYF. CDR3 bases: TGCGCCAGCAGCTTGGGACAGGTAGATGGGACCCAGTACTTC.

The V call is TRBV27, the J call TRBJ2-7; 7 bases map to TRBD1. V gave up 3 bases and J gave up 3 bases; unmatched junction bases: 26. CDR3 length: 21 amino acids. Germline-derived CDR1 and CDR2 are MNHEY and SMNVEV (reference sequence). CDR3: CASSFFPPGPGQTGRLYEQYF. CDR3 in DNA: TGTGCCAGCAGTTTCTTCCCCCCGGGCCCGGGGCAGACAGGGCGTCTCTACGAGCAGTACTTC.

This clone occurred once. The chain links TRBV30 to TRBJ2-4; possibly TRBD2 for D (5 bases). The CDR3 has 16 amino acids. Germline V gene sequence: CDR1 GTSNPN, CDR2 SVGIG (reference sequence). Trimming shortened V by 1 base and J by 3 bases, and 16 bases separated the two germline ends. The CDR3 protein is CAWSAGLGTGKNIQYF. The CDR3 DNA reads as TGTGCCTGGAGTGCCGGACTGGGCACGGGCAAAAACATTCAGTACTTC. The full variable domain, completed using reference TRBV30 and TRBJ2-4, is SQTIHQWPATLVQPVGSPLSLECTVEGTSNPNLYWYRQAAGRGLQLLFYSVGIGQISSEVPQNLSASRPQDRQFILSSKKLLLSDSGFYLCAWSAGLGTGKNIQYFGAGTRLSVL.

The genes are TRBV5-1 and TRBJ2-3; 8 nucleotides match TRBD1. CDR3 length: 16 amino acids. Germline V lookup: CDR1 SGHRS, CDR2 YFSETQ. V lost 0 bases and J lost 1; bases outside the gene matches: 4. The CDR3 DNA follows: TGCGCCAGCAGCTTGGTTTCACAGGGGGGCACAGATACGCAGTATTTT. Translated: CASSLVSQGGTDTQYF.

The chain employs TRBV5-1 and TRBJ1-2, with 7 bases fitting TRBD1. The CDR3 is made up of 15 amino acids. The V gene's germline CDR1 is SGHRS and CDR2 YFSETQ. V shed 4 bases, J shed 1 base, and the junction held 7 bases outside the gene matches. CDR3 coding DNA: TGCGCCAGCAGCCCGGCGGGGACAGATAACTATGGCTACACCTTC. This sequence encodes CASSPAGTDNYGYTF. The whole variable domain, remainder taken from reference TRBV5-1 and TRBJ1-2, is KAGVTQTPRYLIKTRGQQVTLSCSPISGHRSVSWYQQTPGQGLQFLFEYFSETQRNKGNFPGRFSGRQFSNSRSEMNVSTLELGDSALYLCASSPAGTDNYGYTFGSGTRLTVV.

This chain joins TRBV28 and TRBJ1-5, with D unresolved. Germline loops: CDR1 MDHEN, CDR2 SYDVKM. V was trimmed by 3 bases and J by 8 bases, leaving 14 bases between them. The CDR3 runs to 14 residues. In DNA, the CDR3 is TGTGCCAGCAGTTTGGAACAGACTTTCAAGCCCCAGCATTTT. It translates to CASSLEQTFKPQHF.

The rearrangement joins TRBV28 to TRBJ1-2; 7 bases are shared with TRBD1. The CDR3 sequence is 14 residues long. With V trimmed by 4 bases and J by 9 bases, 11 bases remained unmatched. Germline loops: CDR1 MDHEN, CDR2 SYDVKM. The CDR3 sequence is CASSSSGGGRSYTF. DNA of the CDR3: TGTGCCAGCAGTTCTTCAGGGGGTGGTCGTAGCTACACCTTC.

This clone was seen only once. The rearrangement links TRBV5-4 to TRBJ2-3, with D maybe TRBD1 (5 bases). CDR1 is SGHNT and CDR2 is YYREEE in the germline V gene (reference sequence). V was cut by 6 bases and J by 1 base, with 18 bases left in between. This CDR3 is 16 amino acids long. The CDR3 nucleotides are TGTGCCAGCAACCAGGGTGGGGTTGGTCGCACAGATACGCAGTATTTT. Translation gives CASNQGGVGRTDTQYF.

The chain recombines TRBV6-1 with TRBJ2-7; D possibly uses TRBD1 or TRBD2 (5 bases each). From germline, CDR1 is MNHNS and CDR2 SASEGT. V lost 6 bases to trimming and J lost 8 bases, with 11 bases between them. The CDR3 has 11 residues. CDR3 residues: CASSPGAQQYF. The CDR3 nucleotides are TGTGCCAGCAGCCCCGGGGCCCAGCAGTACTTC.

V gene TRBV18 combines with J gene TRBJ2-3; a weak D match, TRBD2 (5 bases). The germline gives CDR1 KGHSH, CDR2 LQKENI. CDR3 length: 15 amino acids. V dropped 3 bases and J dropped 3 bases, with 13 bases sitting between them. The CDR3: CASSPYRAETDTQYF. The CDR3 bases are TGTGCCAGCTCACCGTATAGAGCGGAAACAGATACGCAGTATTTT.

The genes are TRBV2 and TRBJ2-1, with 12 bases that match TRBD2. The CDR3 covers 15 residues. The V segment lost 6 bases and the J segment 3 bases; nucleotides outside the gene matches: 3. In germline, CDR1 is SNHLY, CDR2 FYNNEI. The CDR3 bases are TGTGCCAGCAGATTGACTAGCGGGGGCTACAATGAGCAGTTCTTC. It yields the protein CASRLTSGGYNEQFF.

The genes are TRBV6-1 and TRBJ1-2, with no clear D. The CDR3 sequence is 12 residues long. Trimming pared 4 bases from V and 3 bases from J, leaving 6 bases between. In germline, CDR1 is MNHNS, CDR2 SASEGT. CDR3 nucleotides: TGTGCCAGCAGTGTAACAGACTATGGCTACACCTTC. Translation gives CASSVTDYGYTF.

The chain recombines TRBV19 with TRBJ2-7; D is perhaps TRBD1 or TRBD2 (5 bases each). The CDR3 is made up of 14 amino acids. V lost 5 bases, J lost 1 base, and 12 bases lay in between. Per the germline V gene, CDR1 is LNHDA and CDR2 is SQIVND (reference sequence). In DNA, the CDR3 is TGTGCCAGTAGTCCGGGGCACAGTTCCTACGAGCAGTACTTC. Protein product: CASSPGHSSYEQYF.